The sequence of this TCR beta chain was determined in a study of blood T cell repertoires in COVID-19. Across the study: PBMCs, B-cell-depleted T cells, or T cells were the source of the cDNA or gDNA that made up the material.

Recruits, aged roughly 18 to 89 years, lived in 24 US areas. Two negative PCRs, clearance, or symptom resolution were required of recovered Cohort 3 donors. The authors' processing: Reference gene primer amplification gave estimated nucleated cell counts. Here immunoSEQ multiplex PCR was the method, and the copy in TCRdb shows in-frame clones only, minus some. The D gene and trimming were derived from the DNA, and the V and J assignments and clone size from that table. The data show 150,000 to 200,000 clones, roughly 84% seen once. The CDR3 length is 14 residues. V was clipped by 4 bases and J by 5 bases; unmatched bases: 3. CDR1 and CDR2 from the germline V gene are SGHRS and YFSETQ.

Sequencing was performed on PBMCs or T cells enriched from blood (not recorded which). This sequence was found in an older woman who had recovered from COVID-19. The rearrangement uses TRBV5-1 and TRBJ1-3; 10 bases fit TRBD1. The CDR3 loop is CASSRTGGRNTIYF. The CDR3, as DNA: TGCGCCAGCAGCAGGACAGGGGGAAGAAACACCATATATTTT.